This paragraph covers one T cell receptor beta chain sequence. This CDR3 contains 15 residues. Germline CDR1 and CDR2: LNHDA and SQIVND (reference sequence). Trimming shortened V by 0 bases and J by 2 bases, and 9 bases separated the two germline ends. The donors, nominally healthy at sampling, likely had unrecorded immune exposures. The PCR made use of 60 Vbeta and 13 Jbeta primers. The data were produced by immunoSEQ multiplex PCR, yet TCRdb's version contains in-frame clones alone and is incomplete. Of roughly 220,000 clones detected, roughly 80% appear once; the ten largest clones hold around 3%. The record originates from a study of cytomegalovirus exposure and HLA in healthy donors.

Sequenced sample: PBMCs. The chain joins TRBV19 to TRBJ2-3; no clear D gene. The source of this sequence is a man aged 25 to 40 in good health and CMV-seronegative. The CDR3 DNA follows: TGTGCCAGTAGTATAGATCGACACCTCACAGATACGCAGTATTTT. This translates into CASSIDRHLTDTQYF.